This T cell receptor (beta chain) was recorded in a study of blood T cells in healthy people across ages. Points from the study as a whole: With donor CMV status unknown, expanded clonotype changes were possibly confounded. Donors of long life had a larger count of naive CD4+ cells and greater diversity than aged donors.

The CDR3 has 16 amino acids. CDR1 is DFQATT and CDR2 is SNEGSKA in the germline V gene (reference sequence). Trimming cost V 0 bases and J 1 base, with 14 bases left between them. Details on this clonotype: No antigen is known for it.

Each sample yielded at least 7 million isolated PBMCs. Primed by a sample-barcoded 5' primer and a J-beta primer mix, a second PCR proceeded for about 7 to 11 cycles. Each cDNA molecule was tagged by a template-switch adaptor with 12 random nucleotides. TCRdb ran MiXCR on the 5' RACE reads and lists one entry per CDR3 protein. The sample carries approximately 1.5 million distinct CDR3 sequences, approximately 32% recorded once. This sequence was found in a woman aged 25 to 39 in good health. Sequencing was carried out using blood. The chain joins TRBV20-1 to TRBJ2-3, with D unresolved. CDR3 in DNA: TGCAGTGCTAGAGACAGGTTGAGTGGGGGCACAGATACGCAGTATTTT. As protein: CSARDRLSGGTDTQYF.